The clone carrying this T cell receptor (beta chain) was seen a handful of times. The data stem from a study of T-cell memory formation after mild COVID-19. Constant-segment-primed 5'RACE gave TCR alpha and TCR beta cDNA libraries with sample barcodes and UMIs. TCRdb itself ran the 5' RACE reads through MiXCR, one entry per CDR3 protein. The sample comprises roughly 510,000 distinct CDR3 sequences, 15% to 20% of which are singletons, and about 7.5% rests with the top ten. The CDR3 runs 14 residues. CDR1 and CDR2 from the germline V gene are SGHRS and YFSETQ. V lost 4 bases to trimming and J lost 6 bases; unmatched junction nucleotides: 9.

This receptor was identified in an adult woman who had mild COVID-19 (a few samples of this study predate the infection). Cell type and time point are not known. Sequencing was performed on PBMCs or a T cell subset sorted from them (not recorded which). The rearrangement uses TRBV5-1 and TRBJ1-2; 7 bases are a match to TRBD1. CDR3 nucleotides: TGCGCCAGCAGCACTGGGACAGCGAAAGATGGCTACACCTTC. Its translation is CASSTGTAKDGYTF.